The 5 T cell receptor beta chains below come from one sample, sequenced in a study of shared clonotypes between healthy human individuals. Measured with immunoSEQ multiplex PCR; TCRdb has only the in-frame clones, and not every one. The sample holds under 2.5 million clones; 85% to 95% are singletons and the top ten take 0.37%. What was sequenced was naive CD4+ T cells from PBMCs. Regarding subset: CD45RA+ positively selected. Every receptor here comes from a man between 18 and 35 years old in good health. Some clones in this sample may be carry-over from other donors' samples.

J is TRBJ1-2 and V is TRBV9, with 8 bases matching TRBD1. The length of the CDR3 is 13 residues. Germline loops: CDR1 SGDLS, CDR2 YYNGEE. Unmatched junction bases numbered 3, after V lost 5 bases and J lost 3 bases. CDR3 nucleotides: TGTGCCAGCAGAGGGGACAGGTACTATGGCTACACCTTC. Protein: CASRGDRYYGYTF.

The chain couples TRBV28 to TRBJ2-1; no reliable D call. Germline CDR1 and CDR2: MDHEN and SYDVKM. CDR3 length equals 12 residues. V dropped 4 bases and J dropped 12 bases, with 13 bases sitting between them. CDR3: CASSSLILGQFF. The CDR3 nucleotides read TGTGCCAGCAGTTCCCTCATTTTGGGGCAGTTCTTC.

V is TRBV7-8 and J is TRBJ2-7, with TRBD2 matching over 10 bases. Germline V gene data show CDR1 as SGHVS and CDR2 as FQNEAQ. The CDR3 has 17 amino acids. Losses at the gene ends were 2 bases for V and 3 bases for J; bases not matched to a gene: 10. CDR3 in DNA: TGTGCCAGCAGCTTAATCAGCGGGAGGGCCCAGGGCTACGAGCAGTACTTC. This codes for CASSLISGRAQGYEQYF.

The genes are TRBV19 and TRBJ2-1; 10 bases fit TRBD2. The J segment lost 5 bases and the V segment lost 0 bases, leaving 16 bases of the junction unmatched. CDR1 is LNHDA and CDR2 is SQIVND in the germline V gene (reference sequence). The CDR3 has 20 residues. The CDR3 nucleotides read TGTGCCAGTAGTATAGACCTGGGGCTAGCGGGAGAGGTTTGGGACAATGAGCAGTTCTTC. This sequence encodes CASSIDLGLAGEVWDNEQFF. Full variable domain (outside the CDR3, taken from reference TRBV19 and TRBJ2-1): DGGITQSPKYLFRKEGQNVTLSCEQNLNHDAMYWYRQDPGQGLRLIYYSQIVNDFQKGDIAEGYSVSREKKESFPLTVTSAQKNPTAFYLCASSIDLGLAGEVWDNEQFFGPGTRLTVL.

The CDR3 reads CASSLEGENIQYF. DNA for the CDR3: TGCGCCAGCAGCTTGGAGGGGGAAAACATTCAGTACTTC. The V gene is TRBV5-1, the J gene TRBJ2-4; TRBD1 is a possible D gene (6 bases). V gave up 0 bases and J gave up 5 bases, with 6 bases separating them. Germline CDR1 SGHRS, CDR2 YFSETQ. The CDR3 sequence is 13 residues long.